Shown below are 11 T cell receptor beta chains from a single sample sequenced in a study of T cell repertoires in cytomegalovirus infection. Each CDR3 protein gets one entry after TCRdb re-called the reads with MiXCR. The sample lists hundreds of thousands of distinct CDR3 sequences, 15% to 20% occurring once. Input material: PBMCs. Source of these receptors: a human donor in good health (CMV status not recorded). Some clones in this sample may be carry-over from other donors' samples.

The J gene is TRBJ1-2, the V gene TRBV7-2, with D unclear. V lost 0 bases, J lost 4 bases, and 9 bases lay in between. Germline lookup yields CDR1 SGHTA and CDR2 FQGNSA. This CDR3 has 14 residues. CDR3: CASSLAQASYGYTF. CDR3 DNA sequence: TGTGCCAGCAGCTTAGCGCAGGCCTCCTATGGCTACACCTTC.

This chain connects TRBV6-8 to TRBJ1-5; TRBD1 aligns across 8 bases. The CDR3 has 19 residues. V lost 7 bases, J lost 5 bases, and 22 bases stayed unmatched. In germline, CDR1 is MNHGY, CDR2 SAAAGT. The CDR3 DNA reads as TGTGCCAGCACCCTTCTCCAACCTTATGCGACAGGGGAGGATCAGCCCCAGCATTTT. Translating gives CASTLLQPYATGEDQPQHF.

This clonotype was observed a few times. In DNA form, the CDR3 reads TGTGCCAGCACTGGTGCTTCTGGGGCTGGGGCCAACGTCCTGACTTTC. It codes for CASTGASGAGANVLTF. The J gene is TRBJ2-6, the V gene TRBV7-9; D not certain. The CDR3 is 16 amino acids. V was trimmed by 7 bases and J by 2 bases, leaving 15 bases between them. Germline CDR1 is SEHNR and CDR2 is FQNEAQ (reference sequence).

This clonotype was seen more than once but under ten times. The chain is built from TRBV7-6 and TRBJ1-1; D remains ambiguous. Germline loops: CDR1 SGHVS, CDR2 FNYEAQ. The V and J ends lost 3 bases and 7 bases respectively, with 6 bases between them. The CDR3 runs 11 residues. The DNA of the CDR3 is TGTGCCAGCAGCTTTTCGAGTGAAGCTTTCTTT. It codes for CASSFSSEAFF.

This clonotype has just a few counts. The rearrangement uses TRBV4-2 and TRBJ2-5, with D perhaps given as TRBD1 or TRBD2 (5 bases each). CDR1 and CDR2 from the germline V gene are LGHNA and YNFKEQ. The CDR3 has 13 amino acids. Trimming took 3 bases from V and 5 from J, leaving 10 bases between them. The CDR3: CASSQNWGETQYF. In DNA, the CDR3 is TGTGCCAGCAGCCAGAACTGGGGGGAGACCCAGTACTTC.

The chain employs TRBV28 and TRBJ1-2; 7 nucleotides line up with TRBD1. Looked up from germline, CDR1 is MDHEN and CDR2 is SYDVKM. CDR3 length: 15 residues. J gave up 4 bases and V 11 bases, and 16 bases lay outside the gene matches. CDR3 sequence (DNA): TGTGCCGCCCAAGGACGGGACAGAATATTCTATGGCTACACCTTC. Translation: CAAQGRDRIFYGYTF.

There are many counts of this clonotype. The chain uses TRBV7-2 and TRBJ2-1; tentatively, D is TRBD1 or TRBD2 (5 bases each). Germline CDR1 reads SGHTA; CDR2 reads FQGNSA. The CDR3 has 12 amino acids. Trimming removed 3 bases from V and 15 bases from J, with 15 bases in between. Here the CDR3 reads CASSFSRAGTFF. The CDR3 DNA follows: TGTGCCAGCAGCTTCTCCCGGGCTGGGACGTTCTTC.

This clonotype was seen ten or more times. The chain employs TRBV6-5 and TRBJ1-3; maybe TRBD1 (5 bases). The V gene lost 6 bases and the J gene lost 8 bases, with 32 bases spanning the gap. Germline V gives CDR1 MNHEY, CDR2 SVGAGI. CDR3 length equals 19 residues. CDR3 loop: CASSRGAAPNLGKGDTIYF. CDR3 sequence (DNA): TGTGCCAGCAGCCGTGGGGCAGCCCCAAACCTTGGGAAAGGCGACACCATATATTTT.

This sequence joins TRBV5-1 and TRBJ2-5; D remains ambiguous. This CDR3 has 16 amino acids. The germline V gene has CDR1 SGHRS and CDR2 YFSETQ. V lost 0 bases and J 4 bases, leaving 16 bases between the germline ends. The CDR3 nucleotides are TGCGCCAGCAGCTTGGTTGGGCAGGCGGTCGGAGAGACCCAGTACTTC. It codes for CASSLVGQAVGETQYF.

This clonotype was detected only a few times. The chain joins TRBV20-1 to TRBJ2-1; D may be TRBD1 or TRBD2 (5 bases each). Trimming shortened V by 0 bases and J by 6 bases, and 6 bases separated the two germline ends. The V gene's germline CDR1 is DFQATT and CDR2 SNEGSKA (reference sequence). The CDR3 is made up of 12 amino acids. This CDR3 reads CSARDGGNEQFF. CDR3 DNA sequence: TGCAGTGCTAGAGATGGGGGCAATGAGCAGTTCTTC.

This clonotype was seen many times. The chain combines TRBV7-9 with TRBJ1-1, with 9 positions matching TRBD1. The germline V gene encodes CDR1 SEHNR and CDR2 FQNEAQ (reference sequence). V gave up 5 bases and J gave up 4 bases; unmatched junction bases: 11. CDR3 length equals 16 residues. The CDR3 is CASSPPGQGYRTEAFF. The CDR3 DNA reads as TGTGCCAGCAGCCCTCCGGGACAGGGTTATCGCACTGAAGCTTTCTTT.